Listed below are T cell receptor beta chains from one sample, sequenced in a study of T cell repertoires in cytomegalovirus infection. TCRdb analysed the reads with MiXCR anew, one entry per CDR3 protein. The table shows some 300,000 distinct CDR3 sequences, with approximately 8.9% occurring only once. Sequencing was carried out using PBMCs. The receptors were sampled from a human donor in good health (CMV status not recorded). Some clones in this sample may be carry-over from other donors' samples. The CDR3 runs from the conserved cysteine through the conserved F or W. The D gene is left open where the match is weak. Clone size appears in some rows only: once, few, many, or a class for an expanded clone.

clone_size,d_call,v_call,j_call,cdr3_aa,cdr3_nt
few,NA,TRBV20-1,TRBJ2-1,CSARGSERVIYNEQFF,TGCAGTGCTAGAGGGTCTGAGCGGGTAATATACAATGAGCAGTTCTTC
many,NA,TRBV7-8,TRBJ2-5,CASSLVGDQETQYF,TGTGCCAGCAGCTTAGTGGGGGATCAAGAGACCCAGTACTTC
NA,TRBD2,TRBV29-1,TRBJ2-3,CSVWTSGGHSTDTQYF,TGCAGCGTATGGACTAGCGGGGGACATAGCACAGATACGCAGTATTTT
NA,NA,TRBV5-1,TRBJ1-1,CASSSQGLGGTEAFF,TGCGCCAGCAGCTCGCAGGGGTTAGGAGGGACTGAAGCTTTCTTT
many,NA,TRBV11-3,TRBJ2-1,CASSLVGQPNEQFF,TGTGCCAGCAGCTTAGTCGGACAGCCCAATGAGCAGTTCTTC
few,NA,TRBV7-2,TRBJ1-2,CASSLADGGGSGDGYTF,TGTGCCAGCAGCTTAGCGGATGGAGGGGGGTCGGGGGATGGCTACACCTTC
many,TRBD2,TRBV27,TRBJ2-1,CASSKMGLAGVNRHPNEQFF,TGTGCCAGCAGTAAGATGGGACTAGCGGGGGTCAACCGCCACCCCAATGAGCAGTTCTTC
few,TRBD2,TRBV4-3,TRBJ2-1,CASSQELQKRGGNEQFF,TGCGCCAGCAGCCAAGAGCTACAAAAACGGGGGGGCAATGAGCAGTTCTTC
many,TRBD1,TRBV12-3/TRBV12-4,TRBJ2-5,CASRPGQSYQETQYF,TGTGCCAGCAGGCCGGGACAGTCGTACCAAGAGACCCAGTACTTC
few,NA,TRBV10-3,TRBJ1-2,CAISGGSQWYGYTF,TGTGCCATCAGTGGCGGGTCCCAGTGGTATGGCTACACCTTC
many,NA,TRBV27,TRBJ2-1,CASSSVYNEQFF,TGTGCCAGCAGTTCGGTGTACAATGAGCAGTTCTTC
many,TRBD2,TRBV6-2/TRBV6-3,TRBJ2-1,CASSPAGLAGPYNEQFF,TGTGCCAGCAGCCCCGCCGGGCTAGCGGGACCCTACAATGAGCAGTTCTTC
NA,NA,TRBV10-2,TRBJ1-2,CASSVGGRNGYTF,TGCGCCAGCAGTGTGGGGGGGCGAAATGGCTACACCTTC
few,TRBD2,TRBV19,TRBJ2-1,CASTPTSGRYNEQFF,TGTGCCAGTACCCCGACTAGCGGGCGTTACAATGAGCAGTTCTTC
many,NA,TRBV2,TRBJ2-2,CASRSDSVLNTGELFF,TGTGCCAGCAGGAGTGACAGCGTTCTTAACACCGGGGAGCTGTTTTTT
NA,TRBD1,TRBV6-6,TRBJ2-7,CASSPTRGQNYEQYF,TGTGCCAGCAGCCCAACCCGGGGACAGAACTACGAGCAGTACTTC
NA,TRBD2,TRBV14,TRBJ2-3,CASSQDLLSGGRTDTQYF,TGTGCCAGCAGCCAAGACCTCCTTAGCGGGGGGCGCACAGATACGCAGTATTTT
many,TRBD1,TRBV7-7,TRBJ2-2,CASSPGTGAANTGELFF,TGTGCTAGCAGCCCTGGGACAGGGGCCGCGAACACCGGGGAGCTGTTTTTT
NA,NA,TRBV6-2/TRBV6-3,TRBJ2-5,CASSYVRGAIKETQYF,TGTGCCAGCAGTTACGTCCGGGGGGCTATTAAAGAGACCCAGTACTTC
many,NA,TRBV7-9,TRBJ1-2,CASSYGGGSYYGYTF,TGTGCCAGCAGCTATGGGGGGGGCTCTTACTATGGCTACACCTTC
many,NA,TRBV5-6,TRBJ1-2,CASSSRTRECKLCGYTF,TGTGCCAGCAGCTCGAGAACCAGGGAATGCAAGCTATGCGGCTACACCTTC
many,NA,TRBV7-2,TRBJ1-1,CASSLGHLNTEAFF,TGTGCCAGCAGCTTGGGTCATCTGAACACTGAAGCTTTCTTT
NA,NA,TRBV4-2,TRBJ2-3,CASSQEFRQGGRTDTQYF,TGTGCCAGCAGCCAAGAATTTAGACAGGGAGGACGCACAGATACGCAGTATTTT
many,NA,TRBV7-2,TRBJ1-5,CASSFLQGQPQHF,TGTGCCAGCAGCTTTCTACAGGGCCAGCCCCAGCATTTT
many,TRBD1,TRBV6-5,TRBJ2-1,CASSPLLVGGIDEQFF,TGTGCCAGCAGCCCCCTTCTTGTAGGGGGCATCGATGAGCAGTTCTTC
NA,NA,TRBV23-1,TRBJ1-5,CASSQVASHSNQPQHF,TGCGCCAGCAGTCAAGTAGCCAGCCATAGCAATCAGCCCCAGCATTTT
many,NA,TRBV10-2,TRBJ1-5,CASRLTVDQPQHF,TGCGCCAGCAGATTGACGGTTGATCAGCCCCAGCATTTT
many,TRBD2,TRBV28,TRBJ2-1,CASNAGGSRQFF,TGTGCCAGTAACGCGGGGGGATCGAGGCAGTTCTTC
few,NA,TRBV28,TRBJ2-5,CASSFMGGLGETQYF,TGTGCCAGCAGTTTTATGGGGGGCTTAGGAGAGACCCAGTACTTC
many,TRBD1,TRBV7-9,TRBJ2-5,CASSPGQGEEETQYF,TGTGCCAGCAGCCCCGGACAGGGCGAAGAAGAGACCCAGTACTTC
NA,NA,TRBV18,TRBJ2-3,CASRPGGDTQYF,TGTGCCAGCCGCCCTGGGGGAGATACGCAGTATTTT
many,NA,TRBV7-2,TRBJ1-5,CASSLGQGQPQHF,TGTGCCAGCAGCTTAGGCCAGGGTCAGCCCCAGCATTTT
many,TRBD1,TRBV7-8,TRBJ2-6,CASAPQGASGANVLTF,TGTGCCAGCGCACCCCAGGGGGCCTCTGGGGCCAACGTCCTGACTTTC
few,NA,TRBV7-9,TRBJ2-1,CASSYDETEQFF,TGTGCCAGCAGTTACGACGAGACTGAGCAGTTCTTC
NA,NA,TRBV14,TRBJ1-2,CASSQDDPSLQGGYGYTF,TGTGCCAGCAGCCAAGATGATCCGTCCCTACAGGGCGGCTATGGCTACACCTTC
NA,TRBD2,TRBV14,TRBJ2-1,CASSQRGARYNEQFF,TGTGCCAGCAGCCAGCGGGGGGCCAGATACAATGAGCAGTTCTTC
few,TRBD1,TRBV14,TRBJ1-6,CASSWDRGAPLHF,TGTGCCAGCAGCTGGGACAGGGGAGCACCCCTCCACTTT
NA,NA,TRBV7-2,TRBJ1-2,CASSSPDQGLGYGYTF,TGTGCCAGCAGCTCCCCAGACCAGGGCCTCGGCTATGGCTACACCTTC
few,NA,TRBV6-5,TRBJ2-1,CASSSNRVTNEQFF,TGTGCCAGCAGTTCGAACAGGGTAACCAATGAGCAGTTCTTC
NA,NA,TRBV9,TRBJ2-1,CASSVDGRGNNEQFF,TGTGCCAGCAGCGTAGATGGGCGGGGTAACAATGAGCAGTTCTTC
few,TRBD2,TRBV29-1,TRBJ2-1,CSGGERGANEQFF,TGCAGCGGGGGGGAGCGGGGGGCCAATGAGCAGTTCTTC
many,NA,TRBV2,TRBJ2-1,CATTVYNEQFF,TGTGCCACGACGGTGTACAATGAGCAGTTCTTC
many,NA,TRBV7-2,TRBJ1-1,CASSLAGLEAFF,TGTGCCAGCAGCCTCGCGGGCCTTGAAGCTTTCTTT
NA,NA,TRBV10-1,TRBJ2-7,CASSSSGGEQYF,TGCGCCAGCAGTTCCTCCGGGGGCGAGCAGTACTTC
many,NA,TRBV28,TRBJ1-6,CASSLDGGVSPLHF,TGTGCCAGCAGTTTAGATGGGGGGGTTTCACCCCTCCACTTT
many,TRBD1,TRBV7-6,TRBJ2-2,CASSPQGARNTGELFF,TGTGCCAGCAGCCCACAGGGGGCGAGGAACACCGGGGAGCTGTTTTTT
many,NA,TRBV5-1,TRBJ2-5,CASSWGDRQETQYF,TGCGCCAGCAGCTGGGGGGACAGACAAGAGACCCAGTACTTC
NA,TRBD2,TRBV11-3,TRBJ2-3,CASSRPKAGGTDTQYF,TGTGCCAGCAGCCGGCCAAAAGCGGGGGGCACAGATACGCAGTATTTT
NA,TRBD2,TRBV29-1,TRBJ2-7,CSISSGGRAYEQYF,TGCAGCATATCTAGCGGGGGGCGAGCGTACGAGCAGTACTTC
many,NA,TRBV15,TRBJ1-2,CATSRVGVAGYTF,TGTGCCACCAGCAGAGTCGGGGTTGCTGGCTACACCTTC
many,TRBD1,TRBV6-1,TRBJ2-3,CATRQGAGTDTQYF,TGTGCCACAAGACAGGGGGCGGGCACAGATACGCAGTATTTT
many,NA,TRBV28,TRBJ1-1,CAAVAAEAFF,TGTGCCGCCGTGGCTGCTGAAGCTTTCTTT
many,TRBD1,TRBV5-1,TRBJ2-3,CASSSGQGTTDTQYF,TGCGCCAGCAGCTCGGGACAGGGGACCACAGATACGCAGTATTTT
many,NA,TRBV28,TRBJ1-1,CASTNSANTEAFF,TGTGCCAGCACTAACTCAGCCAACACTGAAGCTTTCTTT
many,NA,TRBV19,TRBJ1-1,CASRSPQGGQTEAFF,TGTGCCAGTAGGTCCCCGCAAGGGGGGCAAACTGAAGCTTTCTTT